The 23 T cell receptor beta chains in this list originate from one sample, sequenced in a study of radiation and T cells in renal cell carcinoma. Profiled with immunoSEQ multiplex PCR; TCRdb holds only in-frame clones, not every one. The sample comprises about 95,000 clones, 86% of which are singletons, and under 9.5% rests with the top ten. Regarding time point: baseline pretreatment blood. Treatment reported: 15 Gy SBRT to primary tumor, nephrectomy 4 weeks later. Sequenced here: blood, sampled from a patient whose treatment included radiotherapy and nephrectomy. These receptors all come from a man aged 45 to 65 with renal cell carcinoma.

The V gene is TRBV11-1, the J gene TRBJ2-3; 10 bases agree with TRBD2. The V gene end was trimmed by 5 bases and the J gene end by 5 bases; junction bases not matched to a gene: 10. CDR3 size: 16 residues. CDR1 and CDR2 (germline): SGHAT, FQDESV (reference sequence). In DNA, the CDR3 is TGTGCCAGCAGCCCCAAGCGGGGGGGCTGGGGAGATACGCAGTATTTT. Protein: CASSPKRGGWGDTQYF.

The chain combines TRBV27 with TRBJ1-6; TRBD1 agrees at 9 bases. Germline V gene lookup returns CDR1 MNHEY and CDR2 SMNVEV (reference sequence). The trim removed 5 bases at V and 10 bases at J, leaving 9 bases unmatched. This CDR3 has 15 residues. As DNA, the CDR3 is TGTGCCAGCAGTATAACCGGGACAGGGCGATCACCCCTCCACTTT. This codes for CASSITGTGRSPLHF.

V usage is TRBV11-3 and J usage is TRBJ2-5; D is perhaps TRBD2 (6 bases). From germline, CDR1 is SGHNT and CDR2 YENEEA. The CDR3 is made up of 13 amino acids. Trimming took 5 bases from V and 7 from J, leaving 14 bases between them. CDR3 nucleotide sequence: TGTGCCAGCAGCCCGGGGGAAAGGGCGACCCAGTACTTC. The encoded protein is CASSPGERATQYF.

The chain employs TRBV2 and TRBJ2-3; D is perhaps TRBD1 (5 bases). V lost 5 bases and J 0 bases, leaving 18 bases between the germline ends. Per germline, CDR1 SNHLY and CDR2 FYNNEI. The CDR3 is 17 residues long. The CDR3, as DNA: TGTGCCAGCAGTATCACAGGTCAATGGGGAAGCACAGATACGCAGTATTTT. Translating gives CASSITGQWGSTDTQYF. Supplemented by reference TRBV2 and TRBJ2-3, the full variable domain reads EPEVTQTPSHQVTQMGQEVILRCVPISNHLYFYWYRQILGQKVEFLVSFYNNEISEKSEIFDDQFSVERPDGSNFTLKIRSTKLEDSAMYFCASSITGQWGSTDTQYFGPGTRLTVL.

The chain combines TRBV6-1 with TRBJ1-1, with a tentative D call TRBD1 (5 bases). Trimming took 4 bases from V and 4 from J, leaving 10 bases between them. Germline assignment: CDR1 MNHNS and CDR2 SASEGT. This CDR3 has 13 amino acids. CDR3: CASSVRGSTEAFF. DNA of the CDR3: TGTGCCAGCAGTGTGAGGGGTAGCACTGAAGCTTTCTTT.

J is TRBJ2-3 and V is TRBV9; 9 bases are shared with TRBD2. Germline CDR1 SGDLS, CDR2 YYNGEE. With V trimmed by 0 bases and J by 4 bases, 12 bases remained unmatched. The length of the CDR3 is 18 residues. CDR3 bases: TGTGCCAGCAGCGTAGGTGTTAGCGGGGGACTAGGTTCAGATACGCAGTATTTT. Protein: CASSVGVSGGLGSDTQYF.

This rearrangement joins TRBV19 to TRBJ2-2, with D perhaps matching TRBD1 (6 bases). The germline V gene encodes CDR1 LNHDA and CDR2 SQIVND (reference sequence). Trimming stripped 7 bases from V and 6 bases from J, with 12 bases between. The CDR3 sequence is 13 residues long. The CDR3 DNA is TGTGCCAGTACCACTAACAGGGCCGGGGAGCTGTTTTTT. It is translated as CASTTNRAGELFF.

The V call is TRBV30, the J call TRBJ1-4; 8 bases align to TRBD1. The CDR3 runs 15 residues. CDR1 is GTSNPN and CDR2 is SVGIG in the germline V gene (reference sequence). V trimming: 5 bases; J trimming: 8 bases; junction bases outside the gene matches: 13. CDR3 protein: CAWGGKQGVGEKLFF. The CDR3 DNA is TGTGCCTGGGGCGGTAAACAGGGGGTAGGGGAAAAACTGTTTTTT.

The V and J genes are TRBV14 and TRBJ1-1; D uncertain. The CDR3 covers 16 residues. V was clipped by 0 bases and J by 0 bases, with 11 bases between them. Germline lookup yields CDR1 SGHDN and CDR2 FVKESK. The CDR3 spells CASSQDNSEVNTEAFF. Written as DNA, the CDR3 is TGTGCCAGCAGCCAAGATAATTCTGAGGTGAACACTGAAGCTTTCTTT.

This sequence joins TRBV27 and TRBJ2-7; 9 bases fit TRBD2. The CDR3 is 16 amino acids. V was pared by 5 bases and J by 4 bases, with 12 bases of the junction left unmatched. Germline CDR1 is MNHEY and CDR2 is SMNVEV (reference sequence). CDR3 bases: TGTGCCAGCAGTCCTCTCCTGTTTAGCGGGAGTTACGAGCAGTACTTC. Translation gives CASSPLLFSGSYEQYF.

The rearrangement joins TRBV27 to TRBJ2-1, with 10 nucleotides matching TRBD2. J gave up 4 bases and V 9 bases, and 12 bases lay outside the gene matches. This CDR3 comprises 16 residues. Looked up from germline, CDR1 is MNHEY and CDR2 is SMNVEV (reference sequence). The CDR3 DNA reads TGTGCCAGACCCATGATAGCGGGAGGTGAATACAATGAGCAGTTCTTC. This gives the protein CARPMIAGGEYNEQFF.

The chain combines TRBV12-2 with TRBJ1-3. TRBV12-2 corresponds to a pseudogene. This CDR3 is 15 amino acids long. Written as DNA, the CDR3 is TGTGCAAGTCGCTGCAACATGTGCGGGGTAAACACCATATATTTT. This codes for CASRCNMCGVNTIYF.

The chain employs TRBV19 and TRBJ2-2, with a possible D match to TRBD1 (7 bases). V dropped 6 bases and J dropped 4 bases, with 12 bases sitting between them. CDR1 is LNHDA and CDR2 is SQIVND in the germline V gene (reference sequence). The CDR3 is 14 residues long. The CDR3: CASRGGQPTGELFF. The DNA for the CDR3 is TGTGCCAGTAGGGGGGGACAGCCCACCGGGGAGCTGTTTTTT.

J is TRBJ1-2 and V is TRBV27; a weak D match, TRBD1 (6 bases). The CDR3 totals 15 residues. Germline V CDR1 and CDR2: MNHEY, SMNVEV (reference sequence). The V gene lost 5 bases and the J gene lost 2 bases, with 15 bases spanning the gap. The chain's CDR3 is CASSKTGLVNYGYTF. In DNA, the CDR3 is TGTGCCAGCAGTAAAACAGGGTTGGTGAACTATGGCTACACCTTC.

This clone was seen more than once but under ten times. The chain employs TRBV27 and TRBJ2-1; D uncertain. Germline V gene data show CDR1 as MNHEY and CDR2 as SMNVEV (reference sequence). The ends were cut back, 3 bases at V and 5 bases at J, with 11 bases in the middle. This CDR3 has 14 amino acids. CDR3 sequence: CASSFRTVHNEQFF. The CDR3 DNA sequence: TGTGCCAGCAGTTTCAGGACGGTCCACAATGAGCAGTTCTTC.

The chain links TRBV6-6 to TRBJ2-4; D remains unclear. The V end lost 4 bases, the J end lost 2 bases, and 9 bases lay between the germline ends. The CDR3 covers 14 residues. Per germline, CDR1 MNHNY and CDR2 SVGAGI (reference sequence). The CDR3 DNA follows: TGTGCCAGCAGTTCGTTGCGGTCCAAAAACATTCAGTACTTC. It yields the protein CASSSLRSKNIQYF.

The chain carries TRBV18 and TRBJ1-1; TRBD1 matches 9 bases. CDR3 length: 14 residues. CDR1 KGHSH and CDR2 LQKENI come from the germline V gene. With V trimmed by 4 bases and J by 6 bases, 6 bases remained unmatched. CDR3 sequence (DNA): TGTGCCAGCTCACTAGGGACAGGGAAGGCTGAAGCTTTCTTT. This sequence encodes CASSLGTGKAEAFF.

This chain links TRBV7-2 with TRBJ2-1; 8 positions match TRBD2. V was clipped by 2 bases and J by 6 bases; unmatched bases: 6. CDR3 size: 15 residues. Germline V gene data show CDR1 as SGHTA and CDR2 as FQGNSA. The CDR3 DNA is TGTGCCAGCAGCTTATCCGGGGGGGCCAGCAATGAGCAGTTCTTC. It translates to CASSLSGGASNEQFF.

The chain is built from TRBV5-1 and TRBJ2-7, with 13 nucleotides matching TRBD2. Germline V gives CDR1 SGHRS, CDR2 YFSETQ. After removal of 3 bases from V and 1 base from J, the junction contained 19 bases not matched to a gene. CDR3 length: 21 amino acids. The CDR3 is CASSSTGTSGNSFLGSYEQYF. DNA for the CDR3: TGCGCCAGCAGCTCTACGGGGACTAGCGGGAATTCTTTTCTTGGTTCCTACGAGCAGTACTTC.

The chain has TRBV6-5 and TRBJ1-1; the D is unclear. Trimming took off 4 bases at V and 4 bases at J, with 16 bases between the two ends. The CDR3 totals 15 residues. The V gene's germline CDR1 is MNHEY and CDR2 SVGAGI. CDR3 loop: CASSSYKTVGTEAFF. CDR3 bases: TGTGCCAGCAGTTCCTACAAAACAGTGGGCACTGAAGCTTTCTTT.

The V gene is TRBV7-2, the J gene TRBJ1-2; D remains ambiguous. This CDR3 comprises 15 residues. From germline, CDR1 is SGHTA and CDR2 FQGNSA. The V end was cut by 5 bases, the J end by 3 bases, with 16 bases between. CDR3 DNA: TGTGCCAGCAGCCCCTTGGAAGGGATAGACTATGGCTACACCTTC. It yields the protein CASSPLEGIDYGYTF.

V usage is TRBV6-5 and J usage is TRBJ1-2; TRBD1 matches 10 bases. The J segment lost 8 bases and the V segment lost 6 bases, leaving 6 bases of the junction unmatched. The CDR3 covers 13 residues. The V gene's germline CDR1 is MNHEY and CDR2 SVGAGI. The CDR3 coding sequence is TGTGCCAGCAGGGGACAGGGGACCGTAGGCTACACCTTC. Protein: CASRGQGTVGYTF.

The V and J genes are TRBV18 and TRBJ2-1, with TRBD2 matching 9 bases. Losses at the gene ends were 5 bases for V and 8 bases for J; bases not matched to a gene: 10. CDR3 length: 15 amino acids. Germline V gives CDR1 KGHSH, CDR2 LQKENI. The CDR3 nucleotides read TGTGCCAGCTCAGCCCCCGGAGTAGCGGGAGATGAGCAGTTCTTC. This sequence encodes CASSAPGVAGDEQFF.